Described below is a single T cell receptor beta chain sequence and its context. V trimming: 1 base; J trimming: 2 bases; junction bases outside the gene matches: 5. The CDR3 loop spans 15 amino acids. The V gene's germline CDR1 is SGHTA and CDR2 FQGNSA. The sample is drawn from a study of blood T cell repertoires in COVID-19. The method was immunoSEQ multiplex PCR; TCRdb's version includes in-frame clones alone and lacks a portion of them. The table includes around 140,000 clones, about 79% detected once. The V and J genes are TRBV7-2 and TRBJ2-7; 7 bases map to TRBD1. The receptor was derived from a man between 60 and 70 years old with active or convalescent COVID-19. The sequencing sample was made of peripheral blood. Here the CDR3 DNA reads TGTGCCAGCAGCTTAGATAAAGGGGGCGCCTACGAGCAGTACGTC. Amino acids: CASSLDKGGAYEQYV.